The rows below give T cell receptor beta chains drawn from one sample of a study of CD8 T cells in Susac syndrome. TCRdb reanalysed the immunoSEQ multiplex PCR reads using MiXCR and keeps one entry per CDR3 protein. This sample has about 400,000 distinct CDR3 sequences, with around 83% found just once. Sequencing was performed on CD8+ T cells from PBMCs. The source of these receptors is a human donor with multiple sclerosis. Each CDR3 is given with its conserved first and last residue. D genes are given only for firm matches. Clone size is not always given. Where it is, it says once, few, many or a class for expanded clones.

cdr3_aa cdr3_nt clone_size cdr3_length d_call j_call v_call
CASSEVASDYYNEQFF TGTGCCAGCAGCGAAGTAGCTAGCGACTACTACAATGAGCAGTTCTTC NA 16 NA TRBJ2-1 TRBV6-1
CASGLSWTSGSWYEQYF TGTGCTAGTGGTTTGTCTTGGACTAGCGGGAGCTGGTACGAGCAGTACTTC once 17 TRBD2 TRBJ2-7 TRBV12-5
CASSYPGPEQFF TGTGCCAGCAGTTACCCGGGACCTGAGCAGTTCTTC NA 12 NA TRBJ2-1 TRBV6-2/TRBV6-3
CASSLAAGYNEQFF TGCGCCAGCAGCTTGGCGGCGGGTTACAATGAGCAGTTCTTC few 14 NA TRBJ2-1 TRBV5-1
CASSGPGNYNEQFF TGTGCCAGCAGTGGTCCAGGGAACTACAATGAGCAGTTCTTC NA 14 NA TRBJ2-1 TRBV2
CASSQSVNTEAFF TGTGCCAGCAGCCAGAGCGTGAACACTGAAGCTTTCTTT few 13 NA TRBJ1-1 TRBV27
CASREKGPGLGYNEQFF TGTGCCAGCAGGGAGAAGGGGCCGGGACTAGGCTACAATGAGCAGTTCTTC NA 17 TRBD2 TRBJ2-1 TRBV2
CASSGGLLNEQFF TGTGCCAGCAGCGGGGGACTTCTCAATGAGCAGTTCTTC NA 13 NA TRBJ2-1 TRBV11-2
CAWRGGSYNEQFF TGTGCCTGGAGAGGGGGCTCCTACAATGAGCAGTTCTTC once 13 NA TRBJ2-1 TRBV30
CAITRTVPGTEAFF TGTGCCATCACCCGGACAGTTCCGGGCACTGAAGCTTTCTTT NA 14 NA TRBJ1-1 TRBV10-3